This T cell receptor beta chain was recovered during a study of shared clonotypes between healthy human individuals. The study enrolled healthy HIV-negative adults without recent acute infections or vaccinations as donors. TCRdb's table, derived via immunoSEQ multiplex PCR, lists solely in-frame clones and lacks some. The sample holds 2,500,000 or so clones, 92% seen once. The germline CDR1 and CDR2 sequences are SGDLS and YYNGEE. Trimming removed 0 bases at V and 1 base at J, with 13 bases between. The CDR3 is 16 residues long. The chain has TRBV9 and TRBJ1-1, with no clear D. The receptor was isolated from a man aged 18 to 30 in good health. Some clones in this sample may be carry-over from other donors' samples. Sequenced material: naive CD4+ T cells from PBMCs. Subset indicated: CD45RA+ positively selected. The CDR3, as DNA: TGTGCCAGCAGCGTAGGTGGCGGAGAATCGAACACTGAAGCTTTCTTT. Translated: CASSVGGGESNTEAFF.